The source of this T cell receptor beta chain is a study of type 1 regulatory T cells. For the study at large: T-allo10 is an in vitro-generated, Tr1-enriched CD4 T cell product specific for alloantigen.

TCRdb redid the calling of the reads with MiXCR, one entry per CDR3 protein. The table has tens of thousands of distinct CDR3 sequences, less than 65% seen once. This clonotype has more than one count but fewer than ten. What it recognizes is unknown. The V gene's germline CDR1 is PRHDT and CDR2 FYEKMQ (reference sequence). Trimming cost V 5 bases and J 2 bases, with 10 bases left between them. This CDR3 contains 13 residues. Study conclusions and caveats: Compared with non-type 1 regulatory T cells, type 1 regulatory T cells showed a more restricted TCR repertoire.

The sequencing sample was made of cultured non-Tr1 T cells, either the whole culture or a sorted T cell fraction (not recorded which). This clonotype was sampled from a human donor in good health. The chain uses TRBV13 and TRBJ2-7; D is perhaps TRBD2 (5 bases). This CDR3 is CASSVNGAYEQYF. CDR3 bases: TGTGCCAGCAGCGTGAACGGGGCCTACGAGCAGTACTTC.